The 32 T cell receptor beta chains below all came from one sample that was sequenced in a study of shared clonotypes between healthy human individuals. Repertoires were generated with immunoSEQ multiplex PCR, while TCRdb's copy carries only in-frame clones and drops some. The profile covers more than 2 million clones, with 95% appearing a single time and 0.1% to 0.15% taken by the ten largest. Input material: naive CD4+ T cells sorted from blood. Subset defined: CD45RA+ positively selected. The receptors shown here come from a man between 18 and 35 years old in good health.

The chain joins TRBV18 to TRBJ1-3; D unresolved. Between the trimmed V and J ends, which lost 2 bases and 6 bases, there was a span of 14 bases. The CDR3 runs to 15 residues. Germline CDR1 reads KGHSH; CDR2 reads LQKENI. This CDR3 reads CASSPSAGPLNTIYF. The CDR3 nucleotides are TGTGCCAGCTCACCATCCGCCGGGCCTTTAAACACCATATATTTT.

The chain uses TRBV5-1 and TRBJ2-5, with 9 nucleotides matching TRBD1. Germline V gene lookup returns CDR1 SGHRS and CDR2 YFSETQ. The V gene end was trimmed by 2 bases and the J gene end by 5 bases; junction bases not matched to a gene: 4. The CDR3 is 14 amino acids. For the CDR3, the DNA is TGCGCCAGCAGCTTTACAGGGGGCCGGGAGACCCAGTACTTC. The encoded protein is CASSFTGGRETQYF.

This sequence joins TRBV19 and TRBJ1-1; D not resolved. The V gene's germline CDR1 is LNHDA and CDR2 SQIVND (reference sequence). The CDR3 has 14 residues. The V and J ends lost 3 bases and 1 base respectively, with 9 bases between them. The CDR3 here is CASSMHSPNTEAFF. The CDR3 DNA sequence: TGTGCCAGTAGTATGCACTCCCCGAACACTGAAGCTTTCTTT.

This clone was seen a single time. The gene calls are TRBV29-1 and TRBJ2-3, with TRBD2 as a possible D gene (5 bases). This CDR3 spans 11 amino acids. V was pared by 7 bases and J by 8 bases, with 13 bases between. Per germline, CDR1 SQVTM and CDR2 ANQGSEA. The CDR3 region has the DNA TGCAGCGGCCAAGAGGGAGCTACGCAGTATTTT. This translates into CSGQEGATQYF.

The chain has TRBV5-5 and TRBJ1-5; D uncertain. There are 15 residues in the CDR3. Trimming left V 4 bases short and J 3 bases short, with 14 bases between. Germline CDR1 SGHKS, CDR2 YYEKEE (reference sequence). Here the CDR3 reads CASSQLVSPNQPQHF. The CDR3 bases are TGTGCCAGCAGCCAACTCGTCAGTCCCAATCAGCCCCAGCATTTT. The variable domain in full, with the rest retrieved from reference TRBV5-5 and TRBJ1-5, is DAGVTQSPTHLIKTRGQQVTLRCSPISGHKSVSWYQQVLGQGPQFIFQYYEKEERGRGNFPDRFSARQFPNYSSELNVNALLLGDSALYLCASSQLVSPNQPQHFGDGTRLSIL.

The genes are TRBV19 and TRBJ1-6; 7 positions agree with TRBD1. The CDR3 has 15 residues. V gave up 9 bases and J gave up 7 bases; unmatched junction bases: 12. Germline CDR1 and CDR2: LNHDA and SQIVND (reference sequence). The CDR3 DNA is TGTGCCAGCAATACAGGGGTCATGGTGAATTCACCCCTCCACTTT. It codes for CASNTGVMVNSPLHF.

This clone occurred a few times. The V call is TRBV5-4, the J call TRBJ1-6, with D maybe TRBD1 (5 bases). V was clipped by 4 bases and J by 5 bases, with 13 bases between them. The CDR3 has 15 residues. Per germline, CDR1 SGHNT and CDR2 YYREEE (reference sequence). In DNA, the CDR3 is TGTGCCAGCAGCGTGATGGGACGGAATAATTCACCCCTCCACTTT. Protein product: CASSVMGRNNSPLHF.

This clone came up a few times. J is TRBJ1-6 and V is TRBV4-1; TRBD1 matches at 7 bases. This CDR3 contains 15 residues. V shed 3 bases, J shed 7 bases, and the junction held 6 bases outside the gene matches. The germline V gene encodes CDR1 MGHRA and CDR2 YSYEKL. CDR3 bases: TGCGCCAGCAGCCATCCCAAGGGGGCAAATTCACCCCTCCACTTT. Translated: CASSHPKGANSPLHF.

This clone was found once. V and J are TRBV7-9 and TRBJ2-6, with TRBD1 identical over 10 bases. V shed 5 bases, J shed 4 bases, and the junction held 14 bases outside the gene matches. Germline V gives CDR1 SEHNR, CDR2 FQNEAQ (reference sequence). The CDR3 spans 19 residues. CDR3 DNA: TGTGCCAGCAGCACACAAACCGGGACAGGGGAATCAGGGGCCAACGTCCTGACTTTC. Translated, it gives CASSTQTGTGESGANVLTF.

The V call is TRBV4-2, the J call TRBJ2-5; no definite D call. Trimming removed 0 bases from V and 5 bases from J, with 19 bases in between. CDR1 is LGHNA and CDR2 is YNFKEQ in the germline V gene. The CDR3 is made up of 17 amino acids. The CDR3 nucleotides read TGTGCCAGCAGCCAAGATCGGTACGAAGGTACTGAGGAGACCCAGTACTTC. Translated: CASSQDRYEGTEETQYF.

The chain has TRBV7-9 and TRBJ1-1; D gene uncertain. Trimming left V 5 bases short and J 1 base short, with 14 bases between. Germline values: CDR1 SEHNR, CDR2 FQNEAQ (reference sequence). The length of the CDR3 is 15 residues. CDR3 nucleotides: TGTGCCAGCAGCCCCCTGGAGGGCCAGAACACTGAAGCTTTCTTT. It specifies CASSPLEGQNTEAFF.

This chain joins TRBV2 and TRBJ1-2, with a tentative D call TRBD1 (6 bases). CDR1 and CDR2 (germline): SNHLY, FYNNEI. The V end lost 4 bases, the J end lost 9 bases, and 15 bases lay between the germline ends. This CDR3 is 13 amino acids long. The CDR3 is CASSGTATARYTF. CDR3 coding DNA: TGTGCCAGCAGTGGGACAGCTACCGCCCGCTACACCTTC.

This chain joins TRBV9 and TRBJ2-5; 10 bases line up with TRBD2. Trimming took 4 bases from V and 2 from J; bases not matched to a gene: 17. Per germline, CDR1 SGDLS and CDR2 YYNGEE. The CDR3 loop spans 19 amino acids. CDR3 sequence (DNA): TGTGCCAGCAGCCCCAGCTTTAGCGGGAGGAGCCTTCGGCAAGAGACCCAGTACTTC. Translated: CASSPSFSGRSLRQETQYF.

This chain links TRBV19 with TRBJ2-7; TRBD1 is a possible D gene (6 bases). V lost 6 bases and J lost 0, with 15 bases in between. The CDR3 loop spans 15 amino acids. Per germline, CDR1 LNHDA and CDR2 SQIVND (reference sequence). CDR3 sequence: CASSPGQLASYEQYF. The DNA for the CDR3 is TGTGCCAGTAGCCCTGGACAGCTGGCCTCCTACGAGCAGTACTTC.

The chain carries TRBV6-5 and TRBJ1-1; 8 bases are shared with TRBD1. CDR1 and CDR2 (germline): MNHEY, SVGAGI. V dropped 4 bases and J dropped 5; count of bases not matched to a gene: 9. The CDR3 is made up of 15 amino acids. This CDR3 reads CASSFGTGGKTEAFF. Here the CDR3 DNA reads TGTGCCAGCAGTTTCGGGACAGGAGGAAAGACTGAAGCTTTCTTT.

The CDR3 loop reads CASSLAGQDSGNTIYF. CDR3 nucleotides: TGTGCCAGCAGCTTGGCGGGACAGGACTCTGGAAACACCATATATTTT. The chain employs TRBV5-4 and TRBJ1-3, with TRBD1 matching 8 bases. This CDR3 comprises 16 residues. With V trimmed by 0 bases and J by 0 bases, 2 bases remained unmatched. Germline V lookup: CDR1 SGHNT, CDR2 YYREEE (reference sequence).

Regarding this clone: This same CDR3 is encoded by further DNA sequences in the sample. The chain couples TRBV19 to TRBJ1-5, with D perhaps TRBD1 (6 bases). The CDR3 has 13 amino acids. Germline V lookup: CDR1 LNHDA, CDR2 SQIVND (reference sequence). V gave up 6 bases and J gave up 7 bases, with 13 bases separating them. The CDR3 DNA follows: TGTGCCAGTAGCCCACAGGGAGGGCAGCCCCAGCATTTT. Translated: CASSPQGGQPQHF.

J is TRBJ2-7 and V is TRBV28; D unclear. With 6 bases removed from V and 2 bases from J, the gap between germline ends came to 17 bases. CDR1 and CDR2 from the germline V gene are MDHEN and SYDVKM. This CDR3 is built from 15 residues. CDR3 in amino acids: CASSHEAPRPYEQYF. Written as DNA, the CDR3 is TGTGCCAGCAGCCATGAGGCCCCCAGGCCCTACGAGCAGTACTTC.

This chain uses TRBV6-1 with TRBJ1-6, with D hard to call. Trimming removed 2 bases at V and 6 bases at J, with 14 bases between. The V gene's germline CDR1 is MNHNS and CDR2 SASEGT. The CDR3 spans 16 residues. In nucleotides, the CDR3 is TGTGCCAGCAGTGAATTCCGGGGAAGAGGTAATTCACCCCTCCACTTT. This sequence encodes CASSEFRGRGNSPLHF.

The CDR3 here is CASSPHPSTGEEQYF. CDR3 in DNA: TGTGCCAGCAGCCCCCATCCCTCGACAGGGGAAGAGCAGTACTTC. The chain combines TRBV9 with TRBJ2-7, with TRBD1 matching over 8 bases. The junction had 13 bases not matched to a gene; V was cut back by 4 bases and J by 7 bases. The V gene's germline CDR1 is SGDLS and CDR2 YYNGEE. This CDR3 is 15 amino acids long.

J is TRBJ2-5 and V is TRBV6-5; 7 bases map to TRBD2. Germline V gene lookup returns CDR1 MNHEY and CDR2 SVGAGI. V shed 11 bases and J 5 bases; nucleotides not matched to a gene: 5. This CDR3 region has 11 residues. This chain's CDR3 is CAGGRDETQYF. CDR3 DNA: TGTGCCGGCGGGAGAGATGAGACCCAGTACTTC.

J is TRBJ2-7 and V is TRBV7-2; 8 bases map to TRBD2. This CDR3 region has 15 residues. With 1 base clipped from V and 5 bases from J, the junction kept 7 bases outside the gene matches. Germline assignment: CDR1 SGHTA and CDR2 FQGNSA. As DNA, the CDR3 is TGTGCCAGCAGCTTAGGTGGCGGGAGGTTTAACGAGCAGTACTTC. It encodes CASSLGGGRFNEQYF. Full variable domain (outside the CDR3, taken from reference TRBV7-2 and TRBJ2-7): GAGVSQSPSNKVTEKGKDVELRCDPISGHTALYWYRQSLGQGLEFLIYFQGNSAPDKSGLPSDRFSAERTGGSVSTLTIQRTQQEDSAVYLCASSLGGGRFNEQYFGPGTRLTVT.

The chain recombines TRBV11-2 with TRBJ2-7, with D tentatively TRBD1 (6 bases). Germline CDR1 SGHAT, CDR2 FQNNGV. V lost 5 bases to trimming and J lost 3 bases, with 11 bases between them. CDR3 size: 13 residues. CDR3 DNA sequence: TGTGCCAGCAGCCAGGGGCAGGGCTACGAGCAGTACTTC. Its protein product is CASSQGQGYEQYF.

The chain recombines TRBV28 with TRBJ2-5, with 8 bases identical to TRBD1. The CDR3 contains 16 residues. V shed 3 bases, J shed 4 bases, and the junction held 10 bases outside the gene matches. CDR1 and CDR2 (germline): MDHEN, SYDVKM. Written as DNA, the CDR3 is TGTGCCAGCAGTTTCTTGCAGGGGGCGCTGAGAGAGACCCAGTACTTC. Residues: CASSFLQGALRETQYF.

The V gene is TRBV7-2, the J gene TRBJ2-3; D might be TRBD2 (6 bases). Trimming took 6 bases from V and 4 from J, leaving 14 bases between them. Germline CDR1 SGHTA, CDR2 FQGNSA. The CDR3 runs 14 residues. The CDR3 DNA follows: TGTGCCAGCAGACGAAGCGGGTTCTCAGATACGCAGTATTTT. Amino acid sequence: CASRRSGFSDTQYF.

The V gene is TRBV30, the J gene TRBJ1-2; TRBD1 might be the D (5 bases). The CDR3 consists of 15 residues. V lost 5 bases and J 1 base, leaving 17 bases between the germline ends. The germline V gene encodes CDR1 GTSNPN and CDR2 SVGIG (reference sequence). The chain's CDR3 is CAWGTDRLLNYGYTF. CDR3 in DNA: TGTGCCTGGGGGACCGACAGACTCCTTAACTATGGCTACACCTTC.

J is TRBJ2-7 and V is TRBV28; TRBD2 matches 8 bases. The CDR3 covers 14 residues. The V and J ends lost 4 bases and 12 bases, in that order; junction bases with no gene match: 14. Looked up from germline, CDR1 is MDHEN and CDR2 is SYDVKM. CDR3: CASSYQGLGAFPYF. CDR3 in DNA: TGTGCCAGCAGTTACCAGGGACTAGGGGCGTTTCCGTACTTC. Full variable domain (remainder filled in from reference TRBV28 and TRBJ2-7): DVKVTQSSRYLVKRTGEKVFLECVQDMDHENMFWYRQDPGLGLRLIYFSYDVKMKEKGDIPEGYSVSREKKERFSLILESASTNQTSMYLCASSYQGLGAFPYFGPGTRLTVT.

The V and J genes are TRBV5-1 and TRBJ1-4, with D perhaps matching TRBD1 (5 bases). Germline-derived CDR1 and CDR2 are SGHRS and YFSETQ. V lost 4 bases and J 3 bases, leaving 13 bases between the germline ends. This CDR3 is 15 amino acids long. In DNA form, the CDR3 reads TGCGCCAGCAGCGCGGCAGGGCTCTCTAATGAAAAACTGTTTTTT. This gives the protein CASSAAGLSNEKLFF. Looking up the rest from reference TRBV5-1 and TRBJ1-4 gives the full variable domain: KAGVTQTPRYLIKTRGQQVTLSCSPISGHRSVSWYQQTPGQGLQFLFEYFSETQRNKGNFPGRFSGRQFSNSRSEMNVSTLELGDSALYLCASSAAGLSNEKLFFGSGTQLSVL.

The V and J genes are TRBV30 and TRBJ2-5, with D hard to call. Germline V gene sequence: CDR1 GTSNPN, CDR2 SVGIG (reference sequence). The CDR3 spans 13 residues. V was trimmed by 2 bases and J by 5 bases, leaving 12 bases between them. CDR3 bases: TGTGCCTGGAGTCCAGGCTTAACGGAGACCCAGTACTTC. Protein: CAWSPGLTETQYF. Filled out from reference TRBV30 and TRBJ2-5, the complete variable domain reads SQTIHQWPATLVQPVGSPLSLECTVEGTSNPNLYWYRQAAGRGLQLLFYSVGIGQISSEVPQNLSASRPQDRQFILSSKKLLLSDSGFYLCAWSPGLTETQYFGPGTRLLVL.

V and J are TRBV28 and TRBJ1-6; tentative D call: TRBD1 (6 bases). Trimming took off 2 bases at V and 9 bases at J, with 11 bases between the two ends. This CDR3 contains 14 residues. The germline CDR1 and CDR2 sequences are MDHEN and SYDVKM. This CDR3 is CASSLGGGTSPLHF. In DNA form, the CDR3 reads TGTGCCAGCAGTTTAGGAGGGGGAACTTCACCCCTCCACTTT. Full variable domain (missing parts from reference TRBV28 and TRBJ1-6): DVKVTQSSRYLVKRTGEKVFLECVQDMDHENMFWYRQDPGLGLRLIYFSYDVKMKEKGDIPEGYSVSREKKERFSLILESASTNQTSMYLCASSLGGGTSPLHFGNGTRLTVT.

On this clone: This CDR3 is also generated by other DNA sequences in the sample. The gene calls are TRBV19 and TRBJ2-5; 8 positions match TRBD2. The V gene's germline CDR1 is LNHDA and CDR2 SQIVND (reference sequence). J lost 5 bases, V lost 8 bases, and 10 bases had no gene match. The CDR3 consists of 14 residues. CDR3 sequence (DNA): TGTGCCAGTTCTCCGGGGGGACTAGGGGAGACCCAGTACTTC. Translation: CASSPGGLGETQYF.

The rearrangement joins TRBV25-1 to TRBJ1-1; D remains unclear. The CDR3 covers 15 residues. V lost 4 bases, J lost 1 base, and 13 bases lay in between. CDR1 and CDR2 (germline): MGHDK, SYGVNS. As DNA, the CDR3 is TGTGCCAGCAGTGTGTCCGGGGAGAGGAACACTGAAGCTTTCTTT. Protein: CASSVSGERNTEAFF.